The next 23 T cell receptor beta chains were all read from a single sample in a study of OX40 agonist ivuxolimab in advanced cancers. Produced via immunoSEQ multiplex PCR; TCRdb's table is partial and in-frame only. The table shows 55,000 to 65,000 clones, with nearly 90% occurring only once. This specimen was CD4+ or CD8+ T cells sorted from blood, taken in a trial of the OX40 agonist ivuxolimab. These receptors were taken from an adult with an advanced solid tumor such as melanoma, head and neck, liver or kidney cancer.

This chain connects TRBV6-5 to TRBJ2-2, with D maybe TRBD2 (5 bases). CDR1 MNHEY and CDR2 SVGAGI come from the germline V gene. V lost 5 bases and J lost 5, with 15 bases in between. This CDR3 has 15 residues. The CDR3 is CASSQQRARTGELFF. The CDR3 DNA follows: TGTGCCAGCAGTCAACAGAGGGCCCGGACCGGGGAGCTGTTTTTT.

The rearrangement joins TRBV6-5 to TRBJ2-2; D call uncertain. The germline V gene encodes CDR1 MNHEY and CDR2 SVGAGI. The CDR3 consists of 11 residues. V was shortened by 8 bases and J by 4 bases, with 5 bases between the two germline ends. In DNA, the CDR3 is TGTGCCAGCGGGTCCACCGGGGAGCTGTTTTTT. Its translation: CASGSTGELFF.

The chain joins TRBV5-4 to TRBJ1-2; TRBD1 agrees at 8 bases. The trim removed 5 bases at V and 4 bases at J, leaving 19 bases unmatched. The CDR3 length is 18 residues. The germline V gene encodes CDR1 SGHNT and CDR2 YYREEE (reference sequence). Here the CDR3 DNA reads TGTGCCAGCAGACCCGCTAGACAGGGGATCCCACTTGGCTATGGCTACACCTTC. Amino acid sequence: CASRPARQGIPLGYGYTF.

The chain combines TRBV30 with TRBJ1-5; TRBD1 is a possible D gene (6 bases). V was shortened by 4 bases and J by 1 base, with 8 bases between the two germline ends. This CDR3 region has 13 residues. Germline assignment: CDR1 GTSNPN and CDR2 SVGIG (reference sequence). CDR3 sequence reads: CAWNRESNQPQHF. The CDR3 nucleotides read TGTGCCTGGAACAGGGAAAGCAATCAGCCCCAGCATTTT.

The rearrangement links TRBV6-6 to TRBJ1-2; TRBD1 matches 8 bases. The V gene end was trimmed by 6 bases and the J gene end by 8 bases; junction bases not matched to a gene: 5. This CDR3 is 12 amino acids long. The germline CDR1 and CDR2 sequences are MNHNY and SVGAGI (reference sequence). The CDR3 region has the DNA TGTGCCAGCAGGGGACAGGCGGCAGGCTACACCTTC. Its protein is CASRGQAAGYTF.

The chain employs TRBV7-2 and TRBJ2-5; 14 bases align to TRBD2. Per the germline V gene, CDR1 is SGHTA and CDR2 is FQGNSA. Germline trimming cut 2 bases from V and 4 bases from J; bases unmatched to any gene: 9. CDR3 length: 18 residues. CDR3 region: CASSLRLAGGPVGETQYF. In DNA form, the CDR3 reads TGTGCCAGCAGCTTAAGACTAGCGGGGGGGCCCGTCGGAGAGACCCAGTACTTC. The full variable domain, completed using reference TRBV7-2 and TRBJ2-5, is GAGVSQSPSNKVTEKGKDVELRCDPISGHTALYWYRQSLGQGLEFLIYFQGNSAPDKSGLPSDRFSAERTGGSVSTLTIQRTQQEDSAVYLCASSLRLAGGPVGETQYFGPGTRLLVL.

The chain has TRBV5-4 and TRBJ2-7, with TRBD1 as a possible D gene (5 bases). Trimming shortened V by 0 bases and J by 7 bases, and 14 bases separated the two germline ends. CDR1 and CDR2 (germline): SGHNT, YYREEE (reference sequence). This CDR3 has 14 amino acids. This chain's CDR3 is CASSLVRTPWEQYF. CDR3 nucleotides: TGTGCCAGCAGCTTGGTTAGGACACCCTGGGAGCAGTACTTC.

The chain has TRBV7-9 and TRBJ1-1; D is uncertain. This CDR3 is 12 amino acids long. V was trimmed by 3 bases and J by 5 bases, leaving 7 bases between them. Germline V gives CDR1 SEHNR, CDR2 FQNEAQ (reference sequence). The CDR3 DNA reads TGTGCCAGCAGCTTGGCGATTACTGAAGCTTTCTTT. This gives the protein CASSLAITEAFF. Filled out from reference TRBV7-9 and TRBJ1-1, the complete variable domain reads DTGVSQNPRHKITKRGQNVTFRCDPISEHNRLYWYRQTLGQGPEFLTYFQNEAQLEKSRLLSDRFSAERPKGSFSTLEIQRTEQGDSAMYLCASSLAITEAFFGQGTRLTVV.

The count of this clone is one. This chain links TRBV11-3 with TRBJ1-1; 9 nucleotides match TRBD1. V shed 3 bases, J shed 2 bases, and the junction held 4 bases outside the gene matches. The V gene's germline CDR1 is SGHNT and CDR2 YENEEA. The CDR3 loop spans 15 amino acids. In DNA form, the CDR3 reads TGTGCCAGCAGCTTCACAGGGGGCAAAAACACTGAAGCTTTCTTT. Translation: CASSFTGGKNTEAFF.

The rearrangement links TRBV4-2 to TRBJ1-5; 9 positions agree with TRBD1. Trimming removed 3 bases from V and 6 bases from J; junction bases left unmatched: 9. The CDR3 is 16 amino acids. Germline V gives CDR1 LGHNA, CDR2 YNFKEQ. CDR3 sequence reads: CASSQGNRDRVQPQHF. The DNA for the CDR3 is TGTGCCAGCAGCCAGGGTAACCGGGACAGGGTTCAGCCCCAGCATTTT.

The chain carries TRBV7-6 and TRBJ2-5; perhaps TRBD2 as D (7 bases). Germline CDR1 reads SGHVS; CDR2 reads FNYEAQ. The CDR3 is 15 residues long. The V and J ends lost 0 bases and 2 bases respectively, with 10 bases between them. The DNA of the CDR3 is TGTGCCAGCAGCTTAGCGGGGGGGGCGCAAGAGACCCAGTACTTC. Translating gives CASSLAGGAQETQYF.

The rearrangement links TRBV27 to TRBJ2-1, with 7 nucleotides matching TRBD1. Germline CDR1 MNHEY, CDR2 SMNVEV (reference sequence). The CDR3 is made up of 15 amino acids. J was trimmed by 6 bases and V by 6 bases; bases with no gene match: 11. Written as DNA, the CDR3 is TGTGCCAGCAGATCTATACAGGGGCGAAGCAATGAGCAGTTCTTC. Translation: CASRSIQGRSNEQFF.

This CDR3 reads CASSLGGGAGGETQYF. In DNA, the CDR3 is TGCGCCAGCAGCTTGGGAGGCGGGGCCGGGGGGGAGACCCAGTACTTC. This chain joins TRBV5-1 and TRBJ2-5; 7 bases map to TRBD2. This CDR3 is 16 amino acids long. V lost 0 bases and J lost 5; bases outside the gene matches: 10. The germline gives CDR1 SGHRS, CDR2 YFSETQ.

This clone was seen a single time. The V and J genes are TRBV4-3 and TRBJ2-1, with no clear D. The CDR3 contains 12 residues. CDR1 is LGHNA and CDR2 is YSLEER in the germline V gene. Trimming left V 1 base short and J 6 bases short, with 4 bases between. The CDR3 sequence is CASSQVGNEQFF. Here the CDR3 DNA reads TGCGCCAGCAGCCAAGTCGGCAATGAGCAGTTCTTC.

V usage is TRBV10-1 and J usage is TRBJ2-5, with 7 bases aligning to TRBD1. Germline CDR1 and CDR2: WNHNN and SYGVQD (reference sequence). The V gene end was trimmed by 6 bases and the J gene end by 1 base; junction bases not matched to a gene: 5. The CDR3 contains 14 residues. The CDR3 sequence: CASSLTGTQETQYF. For the CDR3, the DNA is TGCGCCAGCAGCCTGACAGGGACCCAAGAGACCCAGTACTTC.

The chain carries TRBV28 and TRBJ2-1; 10 bases match TRBD2. With 7 bases clipped from V and 3 bases from J, the junction kept 6 bases outside the gene matches. CDR3 length: 15 residues. CDR1 and CDR2 (germline): MDHEN, SYDVKM. The CDR3, as DNA: TGTGCCAGCAAAGGGGCTAGCGGGGGCTACAATGAGCAGTTCTTC. It codes for CASKGASGGYNEQFF.

In this sample, this clone turned up once. This chain joins TRBV5-1 and TRBJ2-7; D is undetermined. In germline, CDR1 is SGHRS, CDR2 YFSETQ. The V end lost 5 bases, the J end lost 3 bases, and 15 bases lay between the germline ends. This CDR3 region has 14 residues. CDR3 nucleotide sequence: TGCGCCAGCAGTTCCCGGACCGCACTCTACGAGCAGTACTTC. This gives the protein CASSSRTALYEQYF.

The chain carries TRBV6-5 and TRBJ1-1; D is ambiguous. V lost 5 bases, J lost 2 bases, and 12 bases lay in between. The germline V gene encodes CDR1 MNHEY and CDR2 SVGAGI. This CDR3 is built from 14 residues. This CDR3 reads CASSAKITNTEAFF. For the CDR3, the DNA is TGTGCCAGCAGTGCGAAGATTACAAACACTGAAGCTTTCTTT.

The genes are TRBV7-8 and TRBJ2-2, with D possibly being TRBD1 (6 bases). Germline assignment: CDR1 SGHVS and CDR2 FQNEAQ. The CDR3 loop spans 14 amino acids. The V end was cut by 2 bases, the J end by 6 bases, with 10 bases between. The CDR3 region has the DNA TGTGCCAGCAGCTTACTCAGGGGAGCCGGGGAGCTGTTTTTT. Residues: CASSLLRGAGELFF.

This clone was observed once. The CDR3 reads CASSPRFSYNEQFF. In DNA form, the CDR3 reads TGTGCCAGCAGCCCTAGGTTCTCCTACAATGAGCAGTTCTTC. The J gene is TRBJ2-1, the V gene TRBV7-6; D unclear. Trimming took off 5 bases at V and 0 bases at J, with 8 bases between the two ends. Germline CDR1 SGHVS, CDR2 FNYEAQ. This CDR3 comprises 14 residues.

The chain combines TRBV5-6 with TRBJ2-7; D perhaps matches TRBD1 (8 bases). V was trimmed by 2 bases and J by 6 bases, leaving 12 bases between them. The CDR3 covers 13 residues. CDR1 and CDR2 from the germline V gene are SGHDT and YYEEEE. In DNA form, the CDR3 reads TGTGCCAGCAGCTTTACAGGGGGGGGCGAGCAGTACTTC. Protein sequence: CASSFTGGGEQYF.

This sequence joins TRBV29-1 and TRBJ1-1; TRBD1 agrees at 8 bases. The CDR3 is made up of 13 amino acids. Germline V CDR1 and CDR2: SQVTM, ANQGSEA. The junction had 6 bases not matched to a gene; V was cut back by 7 bases and J by 2 bases. The CDR3 sequence is CSAAGGPNTEAFF. The CDR3 bases are TGCAGCGCCGCAGGGGGCCCTAACACTGAAGCTTTCTTT.

This chain joins TRBV9 and TRBJ1-3, with 8 bases fitting TRBD1. The trim removed 3 bases at V and 8 bases at J, leaving 13 bases unmatched. There are 16 residues in the CDR3. The germline CDR1 and CDR2 sequences are SGDLS and YYNGEE. CDR3 region: CASSDRTGLSMDTIYF. CDR3 sequence (DNA): TGTGCCAGCAGCGACAGGACAGGGCTCAGTATGGACACCATATATTTT.